This entry features one T cell receptor beta chain sequence. This sample was included in a study of blood T cell repertoires in COVID-19. Overall study: PBMCs, B-cell-depleted T cells, or T cells were the source of the cDNA or gDNA that made up the material.

The V segment lost 8 bases and the J segment 4 bases; nucleotides outside the gene matches: 15. CDR1 is MNHNY and CDR2 is SVGAGI in the germline V gene (reference sequence). The CDR3 loop spans 16 amino acids. The table came from immunoSEQ multiplex PCR; TCRdb's copy has only in-frame clones and leaves some out. The table records roughly 380,000 clones, about 91% of them present only once. Sequenced material: peripheral blood. The J gene is TRBJ1-1, the V gene TRBV6-6, with TRBD1 matching over 8 bases. The clonotype comes from a woman in her 40s with COVID-19, enrolled during active disease. The chain's CDR3 is CASRTGTGGMGTEAFF. Written as DNA, the CDR3 is TGTGCCAGCCGAACCGGGACAGGTGGAATGGGCACTGAAGCTTTCTTT.